The 6 T cell receptor beta chains reported below all come from one sample, sequenced in a study of T cell repertoires in cytomegalovirus infection (dated by TCRdb to the late 2010s). The sequencer was an Illumina HiSeq 1500. Starting from the raw public reads, TCRdb applied fastp trimming at Q25, assembled clones with MiXCR and retained in-frame beta chains. Under each unique CDR3 protein, matching rows form one entry showing the most common genes and DNA. The sample table shows about 830,000 distinct CDR3 sequences, and about 33% are seen once. Roughly 12% of the sample belongs to the ten largest clones. No cognate antigen is known for these TCRs. This specimen's treatment or condition label, per the study, means: in vitro stimulation with specific CMV peptide epitopes to enrich CMV-specific T cells. Source: cultured CD8+ T cells from PBMCs, taken from culture after CMV antigen stimulation. The receptors were gathered from a human donor in good health (CMV status not recorded). Some clones in this sample may be carry-over from other donors' samples.

In nucleotides, the CDR3 is TGTGCCAGCAGCCAAGACGGAGGACAGAGATCCTTTTTTTTCACTGAAGCTTTCTTT. Translating gives CASSQDGGQRSFFFTEAFF. This chain joins TRBV3-1 and TRBJ1-1; weak D call: TRBD1 (6 bases). The CDR3 extends over 19 amino acids. Trimming left V 0 bases short and J 4 bases short, with 24 bases between. CDR1 is LGHDT, CDR2 YNNKEL, per germline (reference sequence).

This clonotype is a singleton in its sample. The chain combines TRBV2 with TRBJ2-3, with 9 positions matching TRBD2. Germline V gene data show CDR1 as SNHLY and CDR2 as FYNNEI. V shed 8 bases and J 3 bases; nucleotides not matched to a gene: 3. The CDR3 has 13 residues. CDR3 protein: CASLAGYTDTQYF. The CDR3, as DNA: TGTGCCAGCCTAGCGGGGTATACAGATACGCAGTATTTT.

This clonotype turned up a few times. The rearrangement uses TRBV6-2 or TRBV6-3 and TRBJ2-5; weak D call: TRBD2 (5 bases). This CDR3 has 15 residues. V shed 5 bases and J shed 2 bases, with 15 bases lying between them. Germline V gene lookup returns CDR1 MNHEY and CDR2 SVGEGT. As DNA, the CDR3 is TGTGCCAGCAGTCCTTATTGGACTCCTCAAGAGACCCAGTACTTC. This codes for CASSPYWTPQETQYF.

CDR3 in amino acids: CASSPRSGTEAFF. CDR3 in DNA: TGTGCCAGCAGTCCCCGGAGTGGGACGGAAGCTTTCTTT. This chain links TRBV27 with TRBJ1-1; D perhaps matches TRBD1 (5 bases). Germline CDR1 is MNHEY and CDR2 is SMNVEV (reference sequence). The CDR3 sequence is 13 residues long. V lost 5 bases to trimming and J lost 8 bases, with 15 bases between them.

The V call is TRBV27, the J call TRBJ1-1; 8 nucleotides match TRBD1. This CDR3 is built from 16 residues. Unmatched junction bases numbered 17, after V lost 6 bases and J lost 8 bases. CDR1 and CDR2 (germline): MNHEY, SMNVEV (reference sequence). The CDR3 here is CASSHLPGQGGEEAFF. Here the CDR3 DNA reads TGTGCCAGCAGCCATTTACCCGGACAGGGAGGGGAGGAAGCTTTCTTT.

The CDR3 nucleotides read TGTGCCAGCAGTTTTTCAGGGAGTTCAGTGAACACTGAAGCTTTCTTT. Its translation: CASSFSGSSVNTEAFF. This chain links TRBV28 with TRBJ1-1, with a possible D match to TRBD1 (5 bases). This CDR3 contains 16 residues. Trimming stripped 3 bases from V and 0 bases from J, with 14 bases between. Per the germline V gene, CDR1 is MDHEN and CDR2 is SYDVKM.